Shown below are 18 T cell receptor beta chains from a single sample sequenced in a study of cytomegalovirus exposure and HLA in healthy donors (TCRdb year 2017). Libraries were made using the immunoSEQ multiplex PCR assay. For the multiplex PCR, a mixture combining 60 forward primers for TCR Vbeta segments and 13 reverse primers for TCR Jbeta segments was used. TCRdb obtained this table from immuneACCESS and retained in-frame rearrangements with V and J assigned. These tables miss some clones; where compared with another copy, unresolved V genes account for less than half of the shortfall, and the remainder is unexplained. For this sample the table gives 150,000 to 200,000 clones, of which about 80% were detected only once. The ten largest clones add up to around 15% of the sample. The sample taken for sequencing was PBMCs. Receptors originate from a woman in her forties in good health and CMV-seronegative.

This sequence joins TRBV28 and TRBJ2-7, with 7 bases fitting TRBD1. The CDR3 contains 12 residues. CDR1 is MDHEN and CDR2 is SYDVKM in the germline V gene. V trimming: 7 bases; J trimming: 3 bases; junction bases outside the gene matches: 3. This CDR3 is CASTQGDYEQYF. In nucleotides, the CDR3 is TGTGCCAGCACTCAGGGGGACTACGAGCAGTACTTC.

The CDR3 DNA follows: TGTGCCAGCCTCGGGTGGCAGAATCAGCAGTATTTT. It is translated as CASLGWQNQQYF. V is TRBV2 and J is TRBJ2-3; D remains unclear. Trimming shortened V by 8 bases and J by 11 bases, and 17 bases separated the two germline ends. Germline V lookup: CDR1 SNHLY, CDR2 FYNNEI. This CDR3 is 12 amino acids long. Drawing the rest from reference TRBV2 and TRBJ2-3, the complete variable domain is EPEVTQTPSHQVTQMGQEVILRCVPISNHLYFYWYRQILGQKVEFLVSFYNNEISEKSEIFDDQFSVERPDGSNFTLKIRSTKLEDSAMYFCASLGWQNQQYFGPGTRLTVL.

This clone has a handful of counts. The V gene is TRBV5-5, the J gene TRBJ2-2, with D tentatively TRBD1 (7 bases). Trimming shortened V by 2 bases and J by 7 bases, and 15 bases separated the two germline ends. The CDR3 covers 15 residues. Germline V gene sequence: CDR1 SGHKS, CDR2 YYEKEE (reference sequence). This chain's CDR3 is CASSFSQGGLGELFF. The CDR3 DNA follows: TGTGCCAGCAGCTTTAGCCAGGGGGGTCTCGGGGAGCTGTTTTTT.

This chain uses TRBV12-2 with TRBJ2-7; the table's D gene call, TRBD1, was not cross checked with the DNA. TRBV12-2 is tagged as a pseudogene. This CDR3 has 15 residues. The CDR3 nucleotides are TGTGCAAGTCGCTTAGCTGCAGGGGGCTGGGGCGAGCAGTACTTC. The encoded protein is CASRLAAGGWGEQYF.

This clone has only one observation. V is TRBV10-3 and J is TRBJ1-4, with TRBD1 as a possible D gene (5 bases). Trimming removed 4 bases at V and 13 bases at J, with 13 bases between. Germline V gene sequence: CDR1 ENHRY, CDR2 SYGVKD. The CDR3 has 12 amino acids. For the CDR3, the DNA is TGTGCCATCAGTGGGGGCGATGGGTTACTGTTTTTT. It is translated as CAISGGDGLLFF.

This sequence joins TRBV6-6 and TRBJ1-3, with 9 nucleotides matching TRBD1. The ends lost 6 bases at V and 4 bases at J; junction bases unmatched: 7. The CDR3 is made up of 15 amino acids. Germline V gene data show CDR1 as MNHNY and CDR2 as SVGAGI (reference sequence). CDR3 nucleotide sequence: TGTGCCAGCAGCCCGACCGGGACAGGGGGAAACACCATATATTTT. This gives the protein CASSPTGTGGNTIYF.

V usage is TRBV6-5 and J usage is TRBJ1-2; the match to TRBD1 covers 7 bases. The ends lost 2 bases at V and 4 bases at J; junction bases unmatched: 10. The germline CDR1 and CDR2 sequences are MNHEY and SVGAGI. The CDR3 length is 16 residues. For the CDR3, the DNA is TGTGCCAGCAGTTACACAGGACAGGCCCGAATCTATGGCTACACCTTC. This codes for CASSYTGQARIYGYTF.

V and J are TRBV7-9 and TRBJ1-4; D not certain. The V and J ends lost 5 bases and 8 bases respectively, with 12 bases between them. This CDR3 has 13 amino acids. Germline V gene data show CDR1 as SEHNR and CDR2 as FQNEAQ (reference sequence). This CDR3 reads CASSGESREKLFF. For the CDR3, the DNA is TGTGCCAGCAGCGGAGAGAGTCGGGAAAAACTGTTTTTT.

CDR3 in amino acids: CASSLVRGQYYEQYF. The CDR3 nucleotides are TGTGCCAGCAGTTTGGTCAGGGGGCAGTACTACGAGCAGTACTTC. The chain carries TRBV28 and TRBJ2-7; 8 bases are shared with TRBD1. CDR3 length: 15 amino acids. In germline, CDR1 is MDHEN, CDR2 SYDVKM. The V gene end was trimmed by 3 bases and the J gene end by 3 bases; junction bases not matched to a gene: 7.

This clone was seen a handful of times. The genes are TRBV6-1 and TRBJ1-4, with D tentatively TRBD1 (6 bases). Trimming left V 2 bases short and J 8 bases short, with 12 bases between. Per germline, CDR1 MNHNS and CDR2 SASEGT. The CDR3 consists of 14 residues. CDR3 coding DNA: TGTGCCAGCAGTGAACAGGGGACGTGGGAAAAACTGTTTTTT. It yields the protein CASSEQGTWEKLFF.

The V call is TRBV28, the J call TRBJ2-1, with 11 positions matching TRBD1. The CDR3 is made up of 19 amino acids. The J segment lost 11 bases and the V segment lost 2 bases, leaving 20 bases of the junction unmatched. Germline V CDR1 and CDR2: MDHEN, SYDVKM. CDR3 DNA: TGTGCCAGCAGTTTAGGAATAGGTTCGGGACAGGGGGTAGCCGGCAAGCAGTTCTTC. Its translation: CASSLGIGSGQGVAGKQFF.

The chain uses TRBV6-6 and TRBJ2-7; TRBD1 is a possible D gene (7 bases). Germline V gives CDR1 MNHNY, CDR2 SVGAGI (reference sequence). This CDR3 is 15 amino acids long. Trimming cost V 5 bases and J 8 bases, with 22 bases left between them. The CDR3 protein is CASSGRGDPQRKQYF. The DNA for the CDR3 is TGTGCCAGCAGTGGCAGGGGGGACCCTCAGAGGAAGCAGTACTTC.

CDR3 nucleotides: TGTGCCACCAGCAGTCGGCAGGGGAAACGAGAGACCCAGTACTTC. Its translation is CATSSRQGKRETQYF. This chain joins TRBV15 and TRBJ2-5; tentative D call: TRBD1 (6 bases). From germline, CDR1 is LNHNV and CDR2 YYDKDF (reference sequence). This CDR3 contains 15 residues. V was shortened by 3 bases and J by 4 bases, with 15 bases between the two germline ends.

The chain recombines TRBV5-1 with TRBJ2-1; 13 positions agree with TRBD2. Germline V gene data show CDR1 as SGHRS and CDR2 as YFSETQ. The length of the CDR3 is 16 residues. Germline trimming cut 2 bases from V and 9 bases from J; bases unmatched to any gene: 8. Written as DNA, the CDR3 is TGCGCCAGCAGCTTAACTAGCGGGAGGGCCTCGAGTGAGCAGTTCTTC. Amino acids: CASSLTSGRASSEQFF. The full variable domain, rest sourced from reference TRBV5-1 and TRBJ2-1, is KAGVTQTPRYLIKTRGQQVTLSCSPISGHRSVSWYQQTPGQGLQFLFEYFSETQRNKGNFPGRFSGRQFSNSRSEMNVSTLELGDSALYLCASSLTSGRASSEQFFGPGTRLTVL.

The chain combines TRBV6-4 with TRBJ1-3, with D perhaps TRBD1 (6 bases). The germline V gene has CDR1 MRHNA and CDR2 SNTAGT. This CDR3 contains 18 residues. The V end was cut by 0 bases, the J end by 4 bases, with 19 bases between. CDR3 sequence (DNA): TGTGCCAGCAGTGACTCCCCCGACAGCGGGGGCGAGGGAAACACCATATATTTT. This codes for CASSDSPDSGGEGNTIYF.

The rearrangement uses TRBV7-8 and TRBJ2-1; D uncertain. Trimming left V 6 bases short and J 5 bases short, with 5 bases between. CDR1 and CDR2 (germline): SGHVS, FQNEAQ. The CDR3 sequence is 11 residues long. CDR3 coding DNA: TGTGCCAGCAGACAGAACAATGAGCAGTTCTTC. Translation: CASRQNNEQFF.

V is TRBV19 and J is TRBJ1-2; 8 bases agree with TRBD1. J was trimmed by 6 bases and V by 1 base; bases with no gene match: 19. The CDR3 covers 19 residues. Looked up from germline, CDR1 is LNHDA and CDR2 is SQIVND (reference sequence). The CDR3 nucleotides are TGTGCCAGTAGTATAGGGTTAGGAGGTTTTGACAGGGGAACGGATGGCTACACCTTC. Amino acids: CASSIGLGGFDRGTDGYTF.

V and J are TRBV2 and TRBJ2-5, with unresolved D. The CDR3 contains 14 residues. The germline V gene encodes CDR1 SNHLY and CDR2 FYNNEI. The ends were cut back, 6 bases at V and 5 bases at J, with 16 bases in the middle. The CDR3: CASRVGQKRETQYF. The CDR3 region has the DNA TGTGCCAGCAGAGTCGGTCAAAAGAGGGAGACCCAGTACTTC. Filled out from reference TRBV2 and TRBJ2-5, the complete variable domain reads EPEVTQTPSHQVTQMGQEVILRCVPISNHLYFYWYRQILGQKVEFLVSFYNNEISEKSEIFDDQFSVERPDGSNFTLKIRSTKLEDSAMYFCASRVGQKRETQYFGPGTRLLVL.